Following are 23 T cell receptor beta chains from one sample sequenced in a study of CD8 T cells in ankylosing spondylitis. TCRdb re-derived calls from the 5' RACE reads in MiXCR, one entry per CDR3 protein. Among about 150,000 distinct CDR3 sequences listed, about 7% were seen once. The sample was blood, either unsorted or a sorted T cell fraction (not recorded which). The receptors originated from a female donor with ankylosing spondylitis or in good health (not recorded which).

This clonotype came up many times. V gene TRBV7-8 combines with J gene TRBJ2-5; D perhaps matches TRBD2 (6 bases). CDR1 is SGHVS and CDR2 is FQNEAQ in the germline V gene. CDR3 length equals 13 residues. Trimming removed 1 base from V and 3 bases from J, with 6 bases in between. As DNA, the CDR3 is TGTGCCAGCAGCTTAGGGGGGGAAGAGACCCAGTACTTC. It translates to CASSLGGEETQYF.

In regard to this clonotype: This clone may be a read error of a much larger clone one base away. The rearrangement uses TRBV21-1 and TRBJ2-5; no DNA check was done on the table's D call, TRBD1. TRBV21-1 is classified as a pseudogene. CDR3 size: 15 residues. CDR3 DNA: TGTGCCAACAGCAACTGGGACCGACGTTGGGAGACCCAGTACTTC. The encoded protein is CANSNWDRRWETQYF.

CDR3 DNA sequence: TGTGCCAGCAGCGGATACAAGGCAGGCGGGGAGCTGTTTTTT. It translates to CASSGYKAGGELFF. This chain joins TRBV7-9 and TRBJ2-2; D uncertain. This CDR3 spans 14 amino acids. Trimming took 5 bases from V and 7 from J, leaving 14 bases between them. CDR1 and CDR2 from the germline V gene are SEHNR and FQNEAQ (reference sequence).

At least ten counts were recorded for this clonotype. The chain employs TRBV6-5 and TRBJ2-7, with TRBD1 identical over 10 bases. The length of the CDR3 is 15 residues. Germline V gene data show CDR1 as MNHEY and CDR2 as SVGAGI. V shed 0 bases, J shed 5 bases, and the junction held 4 bases outside the gene matches. CDR3 bases: TGTGCCAGCAGTTACTCGAGGGACAGGGGCCACGAGCAGTACTTC. Amino acids: CASSYSRDRGHEQYF.

This clonotype was detected ten times or more. This chain connects TRBV9 to TRBJ2-3; 9 bases are a match to TRBD2. Trimming at V came to 1 base and at J to 2 bases, leaving 5 bases not matched to a gene. The CDR3 loop spans 16 amino acids. Germline-derived CDR1 and CDR2 are SGDLS and YYNGEE. CDR3 nucleotides: TGTGCCAGCAGCGTATTAGCGGGGGCCACCACAGATACGCAGTATTTT. As protein: CASSVLAGATTDTQYF.

This clonotype showed up many times. The rearrangement links TRBV7-3 to TRBJ1-1, with a tentative D call TRBD1 (5 bases). The CDR3 totals 15 residues. Germline V gene data show CDR1 as SGHTA and CDR2 as FQGTGA. Trimming took 5 bases from V and 4 from J, leaving 17 bases between them. The CDR3 region has the DNA TGTGCCAGCAGCCACTCGGGGGTCTTTGGCACTGAAGCTTTCTTT. Amino acids: CASSHSGVFGTEAFF.

This clonotype was seen repeatedly, ten times or more. The chain carries TRBV5-1 and TRBJ2-3; D might be TRBD1 or TRBD2, each matching 5 bases. Trimming shortened V by 2 bases and J by 0 bases, and 13 bases separated the two germline ends. The CDR3 length is 16 residues. The germline V gene has CDR1 SGHRS and CDR2 YFSETQ. The CDR3 region is CASSFGLGVSTDTQYF. Here the CDR3 DNA reads TGCGCCAGCAGCTTCGGATTGGGGGTTAGCACAGATACGCAGTATTTT.

This clonotype was counted at least ten times. This chain connects TRBV5-5 to TRBJ1-2; no clear D. This CDR3 has 17 residues. Between the trimmed V and J ends, which lost 1 base and 1 base, there was a span of 17 bases. The germline gives CDR1 SGHKS, CDR2 YYEKEE (reference sequence). CDR3 bases: TGTGCCAGCAGCTTGAAGGGTAGTGGAATCCTTAACTATGGCTACACCTTC. Translation: CASSLKGSGILNYGYTF. Using reference TRBV5-5 and TRBJ1-2 for the parts outside the CDR3, the full variable domain is DAGVTQSPTHLIKTRGQQVTLRCSPISGHKSVSWYQQVLGQGPQFIFQYYEKEERGRGNFPDRFSARQFPNYSSELNVNALLLGDSALYLCASSLKGSGILNYGYTFGSGTRLTVV.

There are many counts of this clonotype. V and J are TRBV13 and TRBJ1-4, with D possibly matching TRBD1 (5 bases). CDR1 and CDR2 (germline): PRHDT, FYEKMQ (reference sequence). V was shortened by 4 bases and J by 4 bases, with 13 bases between the two germline ends. This CDR3 has 15 residues. In DNA, the CDR3 is TGTGCCAGCAGCTACGCGGGACGGAGTAATGAAAAACTGTTTTTT. Protein product: CASSYAGRSNEKLFF.

This clonotype was counted at least ten times. The chain combines TRBV29-1 with TRBJ2-1; 9 nucleotides align to TRBD2. The junction had 8 bases not matched to a gene; V was cut back by 4 bases and J by 4 bases. The CDR3 extends over 15 amino acids. CDR1 SQVTM and CDR2 ANQGSEA come from the germline V gene. The chain's CDR3 is CSVAILAGAYNEQFF. Here the CDR3 DNA reads TGCAGCGTTGCCATTTTAGCGGGGGCATACAATGAGCAGTTCTTC.

This clonotype was seen many times. This rearrangement joins TRBV7-2 to TRBJ2-5, with 11 nucleotides matching TRBD2. V trimming: 2 bases; J trimming: 5 bases; junction bases outside the gene matches: 7. The germline gives CDR1 SGHTA, CDR2 FQGNSA. The CDR3 is 16 residues long. The CDR3, as DNA: TGTGCCAGCAGCTTATCGGCTAGCGGGGGGCGGGAGACCCAGTACTTC. This codes for CASSLSASGGRETQYF.

This clonotype was recorded at least ten times. The rearrangement links TRBV6-2 or TRBV6-3 to TRBJ1-4; unclear D gene. Germline loops: CDR1 MNHEY, CDR2 SVGEGT. Trimming cost V 5 bases and J 5 bases, with 15 bases left between them. There are 15 residues in the CDR3. CDR3 bases: TGTGCCAGCAGTCCATCGGTCGGCCTCAATGAAAAACTGTTTTTT. Protein: CASSPSVGLNEKLFF.

This clonotype was seen many times. The chain carries TRBV6-5 and TRBJ1-1, with D uncertain. Germline CDR1 MNHEY, CDR2 SVGAGI. This CDR3 has 13 amino acids. Trimming removed 6 bases from V and 5 bases from J, with 13 bases in between. DNA for the CDR3: TGTGCCAGCAGCTACCACAGTGGGACTGAAGCTTTCTTT. Protein: CASSYHSGTEAFF.

This clonotype was observed many times. This sequence joins TRBV24-1 and TRBJ2-2; D is undetermined. Germline loops: CDR1 KGHDR, CDR2 SFDVKD. There are 13 residues in the CDR3. CDR3: CPKNGRNTGELFF. In DNA, the CDR3 is TGTCCCAAGAATGGGCGCAACACCGGGGAGCTGTTTTTT.

This clonotype was counted many times. The gene calls are TRBV6-1 and TRBJ1-5; the match to TRBD1 covers 10 bases. Trimming at V came to 1 base and at J to 5 bases, leaving 2 bases not matched to a gene. This CDR3 comprises 15 residues. CDR1 is MNHNS, CDR2 SASEGT, per germline. CDR3 nucleotides: TGTGCCAGCAGTGAAGGGACAGGGGGATATCAGCCCCAGCATTTT. Protein product: CASSEGTGGYQPQHF.

This clonotype occurred many times. The genes are TRBV5-1 and TRBJ2-7, with 7 bases fitting TRBD1. V gave up 4 bases and J gave up 2 bases; unmatched junction bases: 6. The CDR3 contains 14 residues. Germline CDR1 reads SGHRS; CDR2 reads YFSETQ. The CDR3 loop reads CASSPWTGPYEQYF. As DNA, the CDR3 is TGCGCCAGCAGCCCATGGACAGGACCCTACGAGCAGTACTTC.

This clonotype was counted once. As DNA, the CDR3 is TGTGCCAGCAGCCGGACTAGCGGGGGGACCCTATCCCCAGATACGCAGTATTTT. This translates into CASSRTSGGTLSPDTQYF. The chain carries TRBV14 and TRBJ2-3; 14 positions agree with TRBD2. J was trimmed by 4 bases and V by 4 bases; bases with no gene match: 10. Germline V lookup: CDR1 SGHDN, CDR2 FVKESK. This CDR3 is built from 18 residues. Looking up the rest from reference TRBV14 and TRBJ2-3 gives the full variable domain: EAGVTQFPSHSVIEKGQTVTLRCDPISGHDNLYWYRRVMGKEIKFLLHFVKESKQDESGMPNNRFLAERTGGTYSTLKVQPAELEDSGVYFCASSRTSGGTLSPDTQYFGPGTRLTVL.

This clonotype was observed many times. V usage is TRBV27 and J usage is TRBJ1-2; a weak D match, TRBD1 (6 bases). Trimming stripped 4 bases from V and 7 bases from J, with 22 bases between. The CDR3 loop spans 16 amino acids. Germline V gives CDR1 MNHEY, CDR2 SMNVEV (reference sequence). CDR3 nucleotide sequence: TGTGCCAGCAGTTCCCTCGGGACACGAGGTTCCGGTGGCTACACCTTC. Translation: CASSSLGTRGSGGYTF.

This clonotype was recorded many times. The chain uses TRBV20-1 and TRBJ2-3; 10 bases are shared with TRBD2. The CDR3 extends over 16 amino acids. The germline V gene encodes CDR1 DFQATT and CDR2 SNEGSKA (reference sequence). V was pared by 2 bases and J by 2 bases, with 7 bases of the junction left unmatched. The CDR3 loop is CSARPSGGLPTDTQYF. The DNA of the CDR3 is TGCAGTGCTAGACCTAGCGGGGGCCTCCCCACAGATACGCAGTATTTT.

This clonotype was recorded at least ten times. The chain employs TRBV20-1 and TRBJ2-5; possibly TRBD1 or TRBD2 for D (5 bases each). Germline V gene sequence: CDR1 DFQATT, CDR2 SNEGSKA (reference sequence). Trimming pared 0 bases from V and 4 bases from J, leaving 12 bases between. The CDR3 runs 14 residues. DNA for the CDR3: TGCAGTGCTAGAGACGTGAGGGGCGGAGAGACCCAGTACTTC. This translates into CSARDVRGGETQYF.

A single count supports this clonotype. The chain carries TRBV19 and TRBJ2-1; 10 nucleotides line up with TRBD1. The CDR3 covers 15 residues. Trimming cost V 8 bases and J 4 bases; bases outside gene matches: 8. Germline V lookup: CDR1 LNHDA, CDR2 SQIVND (reference sequence). CDR3 region: CASRMDRGSYNEQFF. The CDR3 bases are TGTGCCAGTCGAATGGACAGGGGGTCTTACAATGAGCAGTTCTTC.

The chain uses TRBV7-9 and TRBJ2-2; 7 bases agree with TRBD1. This CDR3 spans 15 amino acids. J gave up 2 bases and V 1 base, and 1 base lay outside the gene matches. CDR1 and CDR2 from the germline V gene are SEHNR and FQNEAQ (reference sequence). CDR3 sequence (DNA): TGTGCCAGCAGCTTAGGGGACAGCAACACCGGGGAGCTGTTTTTT. Encoded protein: CASSLGDSNTGELFF. The full variable domain, in which reference TRBV7-9 and TRBJ2-2 provide the parts outside the CDR3, is DTGVSQNPRHKITKRGQNVTFRCDPISEHNRLYWYRQTLGQGPEFLTYFQNEAQLEKSRLLSDRFSAERPKGSFSTLEIQRTEQGDSAMYLCASSLGDSNTGELFFGEGSRLTVL.

This clonotype was observed a few times. V and J are TRBV7-2 and TRBJ1-2, with 9 bases lining up with TRBD1. Germline loops: CDR1 SGHTA, CDR2 FQGNSA. The V gene end was trimmed by 3 bases and the J gene end by 6 bases; junction bases not matched to a gene: 11. This CDR3 contains 16 residues. CDR3 nucleotides: TGTGCCAGCAGCTTCAGACCGGGACAGGGTCGGGATGGCTACACCTTC. This sequence encodes CASSFRPGQGRDGYTF.